The clone carrying this T cell receptor (beta chain) has just a few counts. What it recognizes is unknown. Germline V gene sequence: CDR1 SSHAT, CDR2 FNYEAQ (reference sequence). This CDR3 is built from 17 residues. A sort by CD45RO/CCR7/CD25/CD127/CD95/CD27 yielded CD4+ naive, central memory, regulatory and stem cell-like memory cells. The sequenced template was cDNA made from the entire isolated RNA. The method was immunoSEQ multiplex PCR; TCRdb's version includes in-frame clones alone and lacks a portion of them. The sample has around 150,000 clones; 9% to 12% are singletons. These data come from a study of beta chain features in type 1 diabetes. Whole-study results and caveats: Junctions at VDJ sites from type 1 diabetes patients had fewer insertions and more deletions. There was a moderate but significant shortening of TCRB CDR3s in all four CD4+ subsets of Type 1 diabetes patients.

Specimen: central memory CD4+ T cells from blood. This chain links TRBV7-7 with TRBJ2-2; 10 nucleotides line up with TRBD2. The TCR was taken from a man aged 25-45 years with type 1 diabetes. This chain's CDR3 is CASGKGAGGPGTGELFF. The CDR3 DNA follows: TGTGCTAGCGGTAAAGGAGCGGGAGGGCCCGGCACCGGGGAGCTGTTTTTT.